The 24 T cell receptor beta chains given below trace back to one sample, sequenced in a study of CD8 T cells in ankylosing spondylitis (dated by TCRdb to about 2017). For these TCRs, the target antigens are not known. Results and caveats for the whole study, not just this receptor: A TCR beta motif of several highly homologous amino acid variants appeared characteristic of blood from ankylosing spondylitis patients.

Library construction relied on 5' RACE. The listed sequencing device is Illumina HiSeq 2500. TCRdb reworked the public reads: Q25 trimming with fastp, MiXCR clone assembly, productive beta chains retained. A single entry per CDR3 protein holds the most common genes and DNA from its merged rows. The sample records about 330,000 distinct CDR3 sequences, 7% to 9% of which are singletons. Clones ranked in the top ten supply roughly 14% of the sample. Source material: blood, either unsorted or a sorted T cell fraction (not recorded which). The receptor set was obtained from a male donor with ankylosing spondylitis.

This clonotype was found a few times. This rearrangement joins TRBV12-3 or TRBV12-4 to TRBJ2-5; D is possibly TRBD1 or TRBD2 (5 bases each). The CDR3 consists of 15 residues. Trimming removed 5 bases at V and 4 bases at J, with 17 bases between. This chain's CDR3 is CASSNGLGGGETQYF. DNA of the CDR3: TGTGCCAGCAGTAACGGACTCGGTGGGGGAGAGACCCAGTACTTC.

V and J are TRBV15 and TRBJ1-2, with a tentative D call TRBD1 (6 bases). V lost 7 bases and J 3 bases, leaving 21 bases between the germline ends. This CDR3 region has 16 residues. CDR1 and CDR2 from the germline V gene are LNHNV and YYDKDF (reference sequence). CDR3 in DNA: TGTGCCACCACCGATAACCTACAGGGATGGGACTATGGCTACACCTTC. This gives the protein CATTDNLQGWDYGYTF.

This clonotype was seen a few times. This chain uses TRBV14 with TRBJ2-2; weak D call: TRBD2 (7 bases). Germline CDR1 is SGHDN and CDR2 is FVKESK. V lost 5 bases, J lost 1 base, and 20 bases lay in between. CDR3 length: 18 residues. The CDR3 sequence is CASSSRGAITLNTGELFF. The CDR3 DNA follows: TGTGCCAGCAGCAGCCGGGGGGCCATAACTCTGAACACCGGGGAGCTGTTTTTT.

This clonotype was picked up many times. The chain uses TRBV7-3 and TRBJ1-1; no clear D gene. The germline V and J ends were trimmed by 4 bases and 4 bases, with 10 bases remaining between them. CDR1 is SGHTA and CDR2 is FQGTGA in the germline V gene. The CDR3 consists of 13 residues. CDR3: CASSSLVGTEAFF. The DNA of the CDR3 is TGTGCCAGCAGCTCCCTTGTGGGCACTGAAGCTTTCTTT.

This clonotype was detected only a few times. CDR3 protein: CSADGLSETQYF. For the CDR3, the DNA is TGCAGTGCTGACGGACTATCGGAGACCCAGTACTTC. The chain joins TRBV20-1 to TRBJ2-5; D is possibly TRBD2 (6 bases). This CDR3 is built from 12 residues. The V end was cut by 5 bases, the J end by 5 bases, with 12 bases between. Germline CDR1 and CDR2: DFQATT and SNEGSKA (reference sequence).

The table lists this clonotype with many counts. The chain has TRBV11-1 and TRBJ1-5; 8 bases are a match to TRBD1. In germline, CDR1 is SGHAT, CDR2 FQDESV (reference sequence). V trimming: 5 bases; J trimming: 4 bases; junction bases outside the gene matches: 4. The CDR3 runs to 14 residues. For the CDR3, the DNA is TGTGCCAGCAGCGAGACAGGGGAAAATCAGCCCCAGCATTTT. Protein product: CASSETGENQPQHF. Full variable domain (outside the CDR3, taken from reference TRBV11-1 and TRBJ1-5): EAEVAQSPRYKITEKSQAVAFWCDPISGHATLYWYRQILGQGPELLVQFQDESVVDDSQLPKDRFSAERLKGVDSTLKIQPAELGDSAMYLCASSETGENQPQHFGDGTRLSIL.

This clonotype was counted between two and nine times. The chain joins TRBV27 to TRBJ2-7, with a weak D call TRBD2 (5 bases). From germline, CDR1 is MNHEY and CDR2 SMNVEV (reference sequence). Trimming took off 2 bases at V and 5 bases at J, with 10 bases between the two ends. The CDR3 covers 13 residues. The CDR3 sequence: CASSLHQTNEQYF. The CDR3 DNA reads as TGTGCCAGCAGTTTACACCAGACTAACGAGCAGTACTTC.

The chain combines TRBV12-3 or TRBV12-4 with TRBJ2-7; weak D call: TRBD1 (5 bases). V was trimmed by 4 bases and J by 1 base, leaving 11 bases between them. The CDR3 consists of 14 residues. The CDR3 region is CASSSDTQSYEQYF. The CDR3 DNA reads as TGTGCCAGCAGTTCGGACACGCAATCCTACGAGCAGTACTTC.

The rearrangement links TRBV27 to TRBJ2-1; the D is unclear. CDR1 and CDR2 (germline): MNHEY, SMNVEV (reference sequence). V shed 2 bases and J shed 4 bases, with 9 bases lying between them. The CDR3 is made up of 14 amino acids. DNA for the CDR3: TGTGCCAGCAGTTTACAGGCTTTTTACAATGAGCAGTTCTTC. Translation gives CASSLQAFYNEQFF.

This clonotype was seen many times. This chain uses TRBV10-3 with TRBJ2-6; unclear D gene. This CDR3 comprises 14 residues. Per germline, CDR1 ENHRY and CDR2 SYGVKD. Trimming removed 8 bases at V and 1 base at J, with 9 bases between. The CDR3 sequence is CAIGYLSGANVLTF. In DNA, the CDR3 is TGTGCCATCGGGTACCTTTCTGGGGCCAACGTCCTGACTTTC.

This chain links TRBV29-1 with TRBJ2-2; 8 bases map to TRBD1. The length of the CDR3 is 13 residues. Germline values: CDR1 SQVTM, CDR2 ANQGSEA. Trimming at V came to 7 bases and at J to 4 bases, leaving 5 bases not matched to a gene. The CDR3 here is CSAGQGITGELFF. The CDR3 bases are TGCAGCGCCGGACAGGGAATCACCGGGGAGCTGTTTTTT.

This clonotype showed up many times. The V gene is TRBV10-3, the J gene TRBJ2-5, with a weak D call TRBD1 (6 bases). Germline V gives CDR1 ENHRY, CDR2 SYGVKD. Trimming took off 0 bases at V and 3 bases at J, with 14 bases between the two ends. This CDR3 comprises 16 residues. CDR3 sequence reads: CAISESSWQGKETQYF. The CDR3 bases are TGTGCCATCAGTGAGTCTTCTTGGCAGGGGAAAGAGACCCAGTACTTC.

This clonotype has more than one count but fewer than ten. The V gene is TRBV2, the J gene TRBJ2-1; 14 bases match TRBD2. Per the germline V gene, CDR1 is SNHLY and CDR2 is FYNNEI. Trimming removed 6 bases from V and 9 bases from J; junction bases left unmatched: 7. The CDR3 has 15 residues. The CDR3 sequence is CASRTGTSGSSEQFF. In DNA form, the CDR3 reads TGTGCCAGCAGGACCGGGACTAGCGGGAGTAGTGAGCAGTTCTTC.

This clonotype showed up just a few times. The chain carries TRBV24-1 and TRBJ2-2; D unclear. CDR1 is KGHDR, CDR2 SFDVKD, per germline. Trimming removed 4 bases at V and 0 bases at J, with 2 bases between. The CDR3 consists of 13 residues. CDR3 bases: TGTGCCACCAGTGAGCCGAACACCGGGGAGCTGTTTTTT. This encodes CATSEPNTGELFF.

About this clonotype: Since the CDR3 does not end with the conserved phenylalanine or tryptophan, this likely comes from a read error. The chain joins TRBV4-1 to TRBJ2-7, with 9 bases fitting TRBD2. Germline lookup yields CDR1 MGHRA and CDR2 YSYEKL. The CDR3 consists of 16 residues. V was pared by 0 bases and J by 6 bases, with 9 bases of the junction left unmatched. CDR3 sequence: CASSQDRAGGPFEQYL. CDR3 nucleotide sequence: TGCGCCAGCAGCCAAGATCGGGCGGGAGGGCCTTTCGAGCAGTACCTC.

In its sample, this clonotype was seen a few times. The chain employs TRBV20-1 and TRBJ2-3; possible D gene TRBD2, 6 bases. V lost 5 bases and J 4 bases, leaving 19 bases between the germline ends. The CDR3 is made up of 15 amino acids. The V gene's germline CDR1 is DFQATT and CDR2 SNEGSKA (reference sequence). In DNA form, the CDR3 reads TGCAGTGCTTTTGGAGGGTTGAGAGAGGCAGATACGCAGTATTTT. This translates into CSAFGGLREADTQYF.

This clonotype was found many times. This chain joins TRBV5-4 and TRBJ1-3, with a tentative D call TRBD1 (6 bases). CDR1 and CDR2 from the germline V gene are SGHNT and YYREEE (reference sequence). The V and J ends lost 4 bases and 8 bases respectively, with 13 bases between them. CDR3 size: 13 residues. The CDR3 reads CASSPDSTDTIYF. DNA for the CDR3: TGTGCCAGCAGCCCGGACAGTACAGACACCATATATTTT.

About this clonotype: The likely explanation is a read error, given a far larger clone one base away. The CDR3 does not close with the conserved phenylalanine or tryptophan, likely indicating a read error. CDR3: CASSLTENTEAFS. The CDR3 nucleotides read TGTGCCAGCAGCTTAACAGAGAACACTGAAGCTTTCTCT. The rearrangement links TRBV7-9 to TRBJ1-1; unclear D gene. Germline assignment: CDR1 SEHNR and CDR2 FQNEAQ (reference sequence). The V end was cut by 2 bases, the J end by 1 base, with 5 bases between. The CDR3 spans 13 residues.

This clonotype has just a few counts. The V call is TRBV2, the J call TRBJ1-4; D uncertain. The CDR3 consists of 15 residues. V gave up 4 bases and J gave up 3 bases, with 12 bases separating them. Germline V gene data show CDR1 as SNHLY and CDR2 as FYNNEI. The CDR3: CASSGQWTSNEKLFF. The CDR3 coding sequence is TGTGCCAGCAGTGGCCAGTGGACGTCTAATGAAAAACTGTTTTTT. Supplemented by reference TRBV2 and TRBJ1-4, the full variable domain reads EPEVTQTPSHQVTQMGQEVILRCVPISNHLYFYWYRQILGQKVEFLVSFYNNEISEKSEIFDDQFSVERPDGSNFTLKIRSTKLEDSAMYFCASSGQWTSNEKLFFGSGTQLSVL.

In its sample, this clonotype was seen many times. The chain links TRBV27 to TRBJ2-7; 8 bases align to TRBD2. CDR1 MNHEY and CDR2 SMNVEV come from the germline V gene (reference sequence). The CDR3 is made up of 14 amino acids. J was trimmed by 5 bases and V by 4 bases; bases with no gene match: 7. The CDR3 bases are TGTGCCAGCAGTTGGGTAGCGGGATTTCACGAGCAGTACTTC. Its protein product is CASSWVAGFHEQYF.

This clonotype was observed at least ten times. V and J are TRBV28 and TRBJ2-7; TRBD2 is a possible D gene (5 bases). V was cut by 7 bases and J by 2 bases, with 12 bases left in between. The germline gives CDR1 MDHEN, CDR2 SYDVKM. The CDR3 runs to 13 residues. The CDR3 loop is CASISADAYEQYF. The CDR3, as DNA: TGTGCCAGCATTTCAGCGGACGCCTACGAGCAGTACTTC.

The chain employs TRBV6-4 and TRBJ2-1; D possibly corresponds to TRBD1 (5 bases). The CDR3 loop spans 13 amino acids. V lost 4 bases, J lost 9 bases, and 13 bases lay in between. The germline V gene encodes CDR1 MRHNA and CDR2 SNTAGT. Here the CDR3 DNA reads TGTGCCAGCAGTGCCTCAGGGCTAGTTGAGCAGTTCTTC. Protein: CASSASGLVEQFF.

This clonotype turned up a few times. The V gene is TRBV7-3, the J gene TRBJ1-1, with D perhaps TRBD1 (5 bases). The length of the CDR3 is 15 residues. Germline CDR1 is SGHTA and CDR2 is FQGTGA. V gave up 1 base and J gave up 5 bases, with 14 bases separating them. The chain's CDR3 is CASSLKWGGETEAFF. CDR3 coding DNA: TGTGCCAGCAGCTTAAAATGGGGCGGGGAGACTGAAGCTTTCTTT.

This clonotype has at least ten counts. The chain is built from TRBV29-1 and TRBJ2-1; possibly TRBD2 for D (6 bases). The CDR3 extends over 13 amino acids. Germline lookup yields CDR1 SQVTM and CDR2 ANQGSEA. Trimming pared 6 bases from V and 4 bases from J, leaving 13 bases between. CDR3 coding DNA: TGCAGCGTCAGTAGCGGCGTTTACAATGAGCAGTTCTTC. This encodes CSVSSGVYNEQFF.